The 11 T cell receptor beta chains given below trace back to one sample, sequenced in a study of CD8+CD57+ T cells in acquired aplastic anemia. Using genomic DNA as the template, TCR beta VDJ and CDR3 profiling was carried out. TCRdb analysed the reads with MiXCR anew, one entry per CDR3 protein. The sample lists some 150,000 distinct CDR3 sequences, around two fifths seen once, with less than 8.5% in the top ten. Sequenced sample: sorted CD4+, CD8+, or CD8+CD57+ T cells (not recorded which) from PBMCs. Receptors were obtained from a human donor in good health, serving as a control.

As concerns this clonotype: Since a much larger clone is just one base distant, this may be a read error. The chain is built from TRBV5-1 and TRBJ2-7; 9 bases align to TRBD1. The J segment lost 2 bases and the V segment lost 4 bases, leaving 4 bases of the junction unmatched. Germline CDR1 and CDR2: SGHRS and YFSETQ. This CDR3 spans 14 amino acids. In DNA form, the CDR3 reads TGCGCCAGCAGCCTCGACAGGGGGACCTACGAGCAGTACTTC. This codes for CASSLDRGTYEQYF.

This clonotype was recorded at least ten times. CDR3 coding DNA: TGTGCCAGCAGACGCCGGACGGCCGATTTGACCTACACCTTC. Translated: CASRRRTADLTYTF. V and J are TRBV6-1 and TRBJ1-2; D is ambiguous. V was clipped by 6 bases and J by 10 bases, with 21 bases between them. The V gene's germline CDR1 is MNHNS and CDR2 SASEGT. CDR3 length: 14 residues.

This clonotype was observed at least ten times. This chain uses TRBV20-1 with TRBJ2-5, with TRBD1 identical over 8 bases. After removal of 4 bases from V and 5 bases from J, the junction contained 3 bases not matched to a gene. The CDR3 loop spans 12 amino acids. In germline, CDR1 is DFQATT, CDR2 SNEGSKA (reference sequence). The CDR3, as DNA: TGCAGTGCTACGGACAGGGTTGAGACCCAGTACTTC. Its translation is CSATDRVETQYF.

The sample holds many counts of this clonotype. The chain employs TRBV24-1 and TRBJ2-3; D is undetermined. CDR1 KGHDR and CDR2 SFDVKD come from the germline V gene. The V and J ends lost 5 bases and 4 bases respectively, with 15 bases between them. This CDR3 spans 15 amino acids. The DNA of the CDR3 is TGTGCCACCAGTGGAGGAGCTGGGTTTTCAGATACGCAGTATTTT. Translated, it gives CATSGGAGFSDTQYF.

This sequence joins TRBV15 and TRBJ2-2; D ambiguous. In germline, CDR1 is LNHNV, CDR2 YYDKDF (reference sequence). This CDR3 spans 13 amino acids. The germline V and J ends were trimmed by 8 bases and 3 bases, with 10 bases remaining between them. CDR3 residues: CATGPHYTGELFF. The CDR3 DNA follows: TGTGCCACCGGTCCCCATTACACCGGGGAGCTGTTTTTT.

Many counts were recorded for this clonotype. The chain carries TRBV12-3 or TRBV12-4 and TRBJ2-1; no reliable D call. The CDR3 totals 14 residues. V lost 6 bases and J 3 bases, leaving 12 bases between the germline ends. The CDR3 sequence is CASRSIQSYNEQFF. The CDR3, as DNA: TGTGCCAGCAGAAGCATTCAGAGCTACAATGAGCAGTTCTTC.

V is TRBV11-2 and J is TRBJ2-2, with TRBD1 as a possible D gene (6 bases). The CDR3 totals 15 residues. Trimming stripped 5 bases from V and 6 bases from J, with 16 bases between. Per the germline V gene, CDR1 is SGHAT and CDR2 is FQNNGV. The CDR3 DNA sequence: TGTGCCAGCAGCCCTGTCCGATGGGGGCCCGGGGAGCTGTTTTTT. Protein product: CASSPVRWGPGELFF.

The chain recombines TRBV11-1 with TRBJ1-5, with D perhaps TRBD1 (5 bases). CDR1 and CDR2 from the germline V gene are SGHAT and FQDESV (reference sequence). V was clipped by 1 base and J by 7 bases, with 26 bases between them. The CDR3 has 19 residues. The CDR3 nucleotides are TGTGCCAGCAGCTTAGGGTTGGTTGCAGGGCATACCCCGGGGCAGCCCCAGCATTTT. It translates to CASSLGLVAGHTPGQPQHF.

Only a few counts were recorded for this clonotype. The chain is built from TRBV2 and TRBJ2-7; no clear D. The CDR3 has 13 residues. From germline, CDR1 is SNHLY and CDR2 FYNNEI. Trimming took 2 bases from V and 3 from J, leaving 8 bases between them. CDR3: CASSETGLYEQYF. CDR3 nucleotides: TGTGCCAGCAGTGAAACCGGCCTCTACGAGCAGTACTTC.

The chain's CDR3 is CATSAGGNTQYF. The CDR3 DNA reads as TGTGCCACCAGTGCAGGAGGGAATACGCAGTATTTT. J is TRBJ2-3 and V is TRBV24-1; a weak D match, TRBD2 (6 bases). The CDR3 is made up of 12 amino acids. Looked up from germline, CDR1 is KGHDR and CDR2 is SFDVKD. The V and J ends lost 5 bases and 7 bases respectively, with 9 bases between them.

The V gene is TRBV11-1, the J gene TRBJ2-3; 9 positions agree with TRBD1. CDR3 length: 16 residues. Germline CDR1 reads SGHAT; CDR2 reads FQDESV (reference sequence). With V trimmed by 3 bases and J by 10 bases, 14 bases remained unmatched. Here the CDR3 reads CASSLGPDRGSQAQYF. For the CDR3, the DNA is TGTGCCAGCAGCTTGGGCCCGGACAGGGGTAGCCAGGCGCAGTATTTT. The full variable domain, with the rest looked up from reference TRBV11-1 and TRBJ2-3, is EAEVAQSPRYKITEKSQAVAFWCDPISGHATLYWYRQILGQGPELLVQFQDESVVDDSQLPKDRFSAERLKGVDSTLKIQPAELGDSAMYLCASSLGPDRGSQAQYFGPGTRLTVL.